Following are 26 T cell receptor beta chains from one sample sequenced in a study of T cell responses to AZD1222 COVID-19 vaccine. Method: immunoSEQ multiplex PCR; TCRdb's copy keeps in-frame clones and lacks some. This sample carries 100,000 or so clones, 92% of them seen once, and the ten largest clones take 1% to 1.5%. The sequences come from peripheral blood, collected on day 0 of AZD1222 vaccination. Receptor source: an adult in good health.

In this sample, this clone turned up a few times. This chain joins TRBV19 and TRBJ2-5; tentatively, D is TRBD2 (6 bases). The CDR3 is 14 amino acids. Germline V gives CDR1 LNHDA, CDR2 SQIVND (reference sequence). Trimming cost V 5 bases and J 1 base, with 11 bases left between them. The CDR3, as DNA: TGTGCCAGTAGTCTCGGACTAATCCAAGAGACCCAGTACTTC. Translated, it gives CASSLGLIQETQYF.

This clone was recorded only once. The chain employs TRBV7-2 and TRBJ2-4, with D maybe TRBD2 (6 bases). With 6 bases removed from V and 7 bases from J, the gap between germline ends came to 13 bases. Germline V CDR1 and CDR2: SGHTA, FQGNSA. The CDR3 loop spans 13 amino acids. The CDR3 protein is CASSSGTVNIQYF. DNA for the CDR3: TGTGCCAGCAGTTCCGGGACTGTCAACATTCAGTACTTC.

A single count supports this clone. The V and J genes are TRBV6-5 and TRBJ1-6, with 9 positions matching TRBD1. CDR3 length: 13 residues. V gave up 5 bases and J gave up 8 bases; unmatched junction bases: 1. CDR1 and CDR2 (germline): MNHEY, SVGAGI. In DNA, the CDR3 is TGTGCCAGCAGTAGGACAGGGGATTCACCCCTCCACTTT. Amino acid sequence: CASSRTGDSPLHF.

CDR3 in amino acids: CASSLVDRGVVSPLHF. The CDR3 coding sequence is TGTGCCAGCAGCTTGGTGGACAGGGGGGTTGTTTCACCCCTCCACTTT. This chain joins TRBV5-8 and TRBJ1-6; TRBD1 aligns across 10 bases. The CDR3 runs 16 residues. The V segment lost 0 bases and the J segment 9 bases; nucleotides outside the gene matches: 6. CDR1 and CDR2 (germline): SGHTS, YDEGEE.

This clone was detected once. V and J are TRBV6-5 and TRBJ2-1; a weak D match, TRBD2 (6 bases). V was pared by 6 bases and J by 2 bases, with 14 bases between. Germline CDR1 MNHEY, CDR2 SVGAGI. The CDR3 runs to 15 residues. CDR3 in amino acids: CASSGGRAAYNEQFF. The DNA of the CDR3 is TGTGCCAGCAGCGGGGGTAGGGCAGCCTACAATGAGCAGTTCTTC.

The V call is TRBV6-2 or TRBV6-3, the J call TRBJ2-1; 8 bases align to TRBD1. V lost 2 bases to trimming and J lost 3 bases; unmatched junction nucleotides: 9. CDR1 is MNHEY, CDR2 SVGEGT, per germline. The CDR3 runs to 17 residues. The CDR3 spells CASSYVVTGEIYNEQFF. In DNA, the CDR3 is TGTGCCAGCAGTTACGTAGTGACAGGGGAAATCTACAATGAGCAGTTCTTC.

The chain recombines TRBV18 with TRBJ1-4, with D uncertain. Germline CDR1 and CDR2: KGHSH and LQKENI. The CDR3 is made up of 13 amino acids. The germline V and J ends were trimmed by 3 bases and 6 bases, with 8 bases remaining between them. CDR3 DNA: TGTGCCAGCTCACCCAGCGGGGATGAAAAACTGTTTTTT. This encodes CASSPSGDEKLFF. The full variable domain, completed using reference TRBV18 and TRBJ1-4, is NAGVMQNPRHLVRRRGQEARLRCSPMKGHSHVYWYRQLPEEGLKFMVYLQKENIIDESGMPKERFSAEFPKEGPSILRIQQVVRGDSAAYFCASSPSGDEKLFFGSGTQLSVL.

The CDR3 reads CASSLDGQGGTEAFF. CDR3 in DNA: TGTGCCAGCAGCTTGGACGGACAGGGAGGTACTGAAGCTTTCTTT. This sequence joins TRBV11-1 and TRBJ1-1; 8 bases are shared with TRBD1. Unmatched junction bases numbered 8, after V lost 3 bases and J lost 5 bases. The germline gives CDR1 SGHAT, CDR2 FQDESV (reference sequence). CDR3 length: 15 residues.

The J gene is TRBJ2-1, the V gene TRBV14; TRBD2 is a possible D gene (6 bases). This CDR3 is built from 16 residues. Germline values: CDR1 SGHDN, CDR2 FVKESK. Trimming removed 4 bases at V and 3 bases at J, with 16 bases between. CDR3 nucleotide sequence: TGTGCCAGCAGCCCAGCACCGGGACTCCTCTACAATGAGCAGTTCTTC. Encoded protein: CASSPAPGLLYNEQFF. The full variable domain, its missing parts supplied by reference TRBV14 and TRBJ2-1, is EAGVTQFPSHSVIEKGQTVTLRCDPISGHDNLYWYRRVMGKEIKFLLHFVKESKQDESGMPNNRFLAERTGGTYSTLKVQPAELEDSGVYFCASSPAPGLLYNEQFFGPGTRLTVL.

The chain is built from TRBV3-1 (or the pseudogene TRBV3-2) and TRBJ1-2; the D is unclear. There are 15 residues in the CDR3. V lost 4 bases, J lost 5 bases, and 17 bases lay in between. The germline V gene encodes CDR1 LGHDT and CDR2 YNNKEL (reference sequence). The CDR3 is CASSLTPRDVYGYTF. CDR3 DNA sequence: TGTGCCAGCAGCCTCACCCCCCGGGATGTATATGGCTACACCTTC.

CDR3 in amino acids: CASMKGNEQYF. The DNA of the CDR3 is TGCGCCAGCATGAAGGGAAACGAGCAGTACTTC. V usage is TRBV5-1 and J usage is TRBJ2-7, with D unclear. Looked up from germline, CDR1 is SGHRS and CDR2 is YFSETQ. V lost 6 bases and J 5 bases, leaving 9 bases between the germline ends. This CDR3 has 11 residues. Full variable domain (remainder filled in from reference TRBV5-1 and TRBJ2-7): KAGVTQTPRYLIKTRGQQVTLSCSPISGHRSVSWYQQTPGQGLQFLFEYFSETQRNKGNFPGRFSGRQFSNSRSEMNVSTLELGDSALYLCASMKGNEQYFGPGTRLTVT.

This rearrangement joins TRBV7-2 to TRBJ1-1, with D perhaps matching TRBD1 (6 bases). Trimming removed 1 base from V and 7 bases from J, with 13 bases in between. The length of the CDR3 is 14 residues. Germline V CDR1 and CDR2: SGHTA, FQGNSA. Here the CDR3 reads CASSLVGGLGEAFF. DNA of the CDR3: TGTGCCAGCAGCTTAGTGGGGGGCCTCGGTGAAGCTTTCTTT.

In its sample, this clone was seen a few times. The chain couples TRBV6-2 or TRBV6-3 to TRBJ1-1; the D gene is possibly TRBD1 (5 bases). The V gene's germline CDR1 is MNHEY and CDR2 SVGEGT. The CDR3 runs to 12 residues. Trimming pared 5 bases from V and 6 bases from J, leaving 10 bases between. The CDR3 nucleotides are TGTGCCAGCAGTCCAGACAGTTCTGAAGCTTTCTTT. Its translation: CASSPDSSEAFF.

The V and J genes are TRBV18 and TRBJ1-1; D possibly corresponds to TRBD1 (6 bases). Germline assignment: CDR1 KGHSH and CDR2 LQKENI. Trimming removed 3 bases at V and 0 bases at J, with 14 bases between. This CDR3 has 16 residues. The CDR3 here is CASSPQTGGLNTEAFF. The CDR3 DNA reads TGTGCCAGCTCACCCCAGACAGGTGGGTTGAACACTGAAGCTTTCTTT.

This chain connects TRBV5-8 to TRBJ1-5; 10 nucleotides agree with TRBD1. Trimming removed 5 bases from V and 6 bases from J; junction bases left unmatched: 8. The CDR3 runs 15 residues. The germline CDR1 and CDR2 sequences are SGHTS and YDEGEE. CDR3 region: CASSQGQGISQPQHF. CDR3 bases: TGTGCCAGCAGTCAGGGACAGGGGATCAGTCAGCCCCAGCATTTT.

The J gene is TRBJ1-6, the V gene TRBV28; TRBD1 matches at 7 bases. Looked up from germline, CDR1 is MDHEN and CDR2 is SYDVKM. This CDR3 region has 17 residues. The V segment lost 3 bases and the J segment 10 bases; nucleotides outside the gene matches: 15. The DNA for the CDR3 is TGTGCCAGCAGTTTTTTCAGGTTGGGAGGGGGCGCATCACCCCTCCACTTT. Protein product: CASSFFRLGGGASPLHF.

This chain links TRBV29-1 with TRBJ2-7, with D tentatively TRBD1 or TRBD2 (5 bases each). Germline V gene data show CDR1 as SQVTM and CDR2 as ANQGSEA. V was cut by 4 bases and J by 5 bases, with 15 bases left in between. The CDR3 totals 13 residues. The CDR3 here is CSVVGLRGNEQYF. CDR3 bases: TGCAGCGTTGTGGGGTTGAGGGGCAACGAGCAGTACTTC.

The gene calls are TRBV13 and TRBJ2-1; TRBD2 matches at 8 bases. Germline V gene data show CDR1 as PRHDT and CDR2 as FYEKMQ (reference sequence). V trimming: 3 bases; J trimming: 4 bases; junction bases outside the gene matches: 2. This CDR3 is 14 amino acids long. Here the CDR3 reads CASSFGRGYNEQFF. CDR3 nucleotide sequence: TGTGCCAGCAGCTTCGGGAGGGGGTACAATGAGCAGTTCTTC.

DNA for the CDR3: TGTGCCAGCAGTTTCGCGGACAGTTACACCGGGGAGCTGTTTTTT. Protein sequence: CASSFADSYTGELFF. The V and J genes are TRBV27 and TRBJ2-2; weak D call: TRBD1 (6 bases). The CDR3 spans 15 residues. V was shortened by 3 bases and J by 3 bases, with 11 bases between the two germline ends. The germline CDR1 and CDR2 sequences are MNHEY and SMNVEV (reference sequence).

The genes are TRBV25-1 and TRBJ2-1, with unresolved D. Trimming stripped 3 bases from V and 5 bases from J, with 11 bases between. Germline CDR1 is MGHDK and CDR2 is SYGVNS. This CDR3 region has 14 residues. The CDR3 DNA reads TGTGCCAGCAGTGACCCCGGGCAGCACAATGAGCAGTTCTTC. The encoded protein is CASSDPGQHNEQFF. Combining the CDR3 with reference TRBV25-1 and TRBJ2-1 gives the whole variable domain EADIYQTPRYLVIGTGKKITLECSQTMGHDKMYWYQQDPGMELHLIHYSYGVNSTEKGDLSSESTVSRIRTEHFPLTLESARPSHTSQYLCASSDPGQHNEQFFGPGTRLTVL.

V usage is TRBV3-1 (or the pseudogene TRBV3-2) and J usage is TRBJ1-4, with D perhaps TRBD1 (6 bases). The V end was cut by 6 bases, the J end by 7 bases, with 18 bases between. The CDR3 is 15 amino acids. CDR1 is LGHDT and CDR2 is YNNKEL in the germline V gene (reference sequence). Here the CDR3 reads CASSPKNRALEKLFF. DNA for the CDR3: TGTGCCAGCAGTCCAAAAAACAGGGCCCTTGAAAAACTGTTTTTT.

V and J are TRBV19 and TRBJ1-2; 7 nucleotides line up with TRBD1. Germline loops: CDR1 LNHDA, CDR2 SQIVND (reference sequence). Trimming took 7 bases from V and 5 from J; bases not matched to a gene: 4. This CDR3 is 12 amino acids long. The CDR3 is CASTDREYGYTF. CDR3 DNA: TGTGCCAGTACCGACAGGGAGTATGGCTACACCTTC.

The chain is built from TRBV25-1 and TRBJ2-1; the match to TRBD2 covers 7 bases. There are 15 residues in the CDR3. CDR1 is MGHDK and CDR2 is SYGVNS in the germline V gene. The V segment lost 3 bases and the J segment 3 bases; nucleotides outside the gene matches: 5. CDR3: CASSDWGGVYNEQFF. The CDR3 bases are TGTGCCAGCAGTGATTGGGGGGGAGTCTACAATGAGCAGTTCTTC.

As concerns this clone: This sample includes further DNA sequences coding for the same CDR3. The CDR3 reads CASRDDSPGYTF. CDR3 DNA sequence: TGTGCCAGCAGGGATGACAGTCCCGGTTACACCTTC. This chain connects TRBV28 to TRBJ1-2; possible D gene TRBD1, 5 bases. From germline, CDR1 is MDHEN and CDR2 SYDVKM. The CDR3 is 12 amino acids. Trimming cost V 6 bases and J 11 bases, with 16 bases left between them.

The chain is built from TRBV6-2 or TRBV6-3 and TRBJ2-5; D is possibly TRBD2 (5 bases). V lost 0 bases and J 7 bases, leaving 12 bases between the germline ends. The CDR3 spans 14 residues. Germline loops: CDR1 MNHEY, CDR2 SVGEGT. CDR3 nucleotides: TGTGCCAGCAGTTACTCGGGGAGCCGGGGGACCCAGTACTTC. It codes for CASSYSGSRGTQYF.

About this clone: Other nucleotide sequences from this sample produce the same CDR3. The V and J genes are TRBV6-5 and TRBJ1-1; D is uncertain. The germline V gene has CDR1 MNHEY and CDR2 SVGAGI. The V gene lost 8 bases and the J gene lost 0 bases, with 10 bases spanning the gap. The CDR3 sequence is 13 residues long. The CDR3 sequence: CASSNQMNTEAFF. In nucleotides, the CDR3 is TGTGCCAGCTCCAATCAGATGAACACTGAAGCTTTCTTT.